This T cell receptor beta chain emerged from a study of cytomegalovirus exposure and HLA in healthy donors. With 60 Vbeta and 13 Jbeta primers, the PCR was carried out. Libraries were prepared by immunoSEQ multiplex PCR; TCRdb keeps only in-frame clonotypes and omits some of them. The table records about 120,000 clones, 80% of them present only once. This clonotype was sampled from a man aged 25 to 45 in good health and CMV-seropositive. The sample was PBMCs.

The CDR3 region has the DNA TGCGCCAGCAGTCTTAACAGGCGGAATCAGCCCCAGCATTTT. This sequence encodes CASSLNRRNQPQHF. The chain recombines TRBV23-1 with TRBJ1-5; tentatively, D is TRBD1 (5 bases). TRBV23-1 is known as an ORF, though its function is uncertain. The CDR3 loop spans 14 amino acids. The V end was cut by 4 bases, the J end by 4 bases, with 11 bases between.